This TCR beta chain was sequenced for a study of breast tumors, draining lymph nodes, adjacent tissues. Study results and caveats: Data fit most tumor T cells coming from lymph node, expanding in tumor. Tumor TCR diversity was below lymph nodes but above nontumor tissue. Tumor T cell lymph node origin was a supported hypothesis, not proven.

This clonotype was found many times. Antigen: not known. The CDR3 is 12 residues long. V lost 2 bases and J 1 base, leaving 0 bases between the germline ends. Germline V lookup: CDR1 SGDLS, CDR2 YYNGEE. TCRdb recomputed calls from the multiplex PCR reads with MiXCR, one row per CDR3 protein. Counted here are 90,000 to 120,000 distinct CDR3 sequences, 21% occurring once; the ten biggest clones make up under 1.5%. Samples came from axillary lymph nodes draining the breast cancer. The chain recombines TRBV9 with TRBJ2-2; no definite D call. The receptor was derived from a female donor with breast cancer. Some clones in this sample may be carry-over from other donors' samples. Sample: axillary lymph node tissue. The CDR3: CASSVNTGELFF. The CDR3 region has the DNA TGTGCCAGCAGCGTGAACACCGGGGAGCTGTTTTTT. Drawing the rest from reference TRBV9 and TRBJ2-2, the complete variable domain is DSGVTQTPKHLITATGQRVTLRCSPRSGDLSVYWYQQSLDQGLQFLIQYYNGEERAKGNILERFSAQQFPDLHSELNLSSLELGDSALYFCASSVNTGELFFGEGSRLTVL.